What follows is one TCR beta chain and its context. Its antigen is still unknown. A junction boundary mismatches the germline segment, possibly from a read error. CDR1 is DFQATT and CDR2 is SNEGSKA in the germline V gene (reference sequence). This CDR3 has 11 residues. The primer mix had 60 Vbeta and 13 Jbeta primers. As processed by the authors: Later reanalysis found around 74 million unique TCR beta chains, around 9.9 million of them shared. TCRdb's copy holds only in-frame clones and misses some; the assay was immunoSEQ multiplex PCR. V, J and clone size derive from that table, while D and trimming were established from the DNA sequence. This table holds about 93,000 clones, around three quarters found once. This sample is drawn from a study of cytomegalovirus exposure and HLA in healthy donors. Findings of the study overall: Researchers catalogued 160 or so TCR beta chains as cytomegalovirus-associated.

This TCR was sampled from a man under 40 in good health and CMV-seronegative. V is TRBV20-1 and J is TRBJ1-1; 8 nucleotides line up with TRBD1. The sample taken for sequencing was PBMCs. The CDR3 loop reads CSARAQGQVNF. The CDR3 DNA is TGCAGTGCTAGAGCGCAGGGACAGGTAAATTTT.